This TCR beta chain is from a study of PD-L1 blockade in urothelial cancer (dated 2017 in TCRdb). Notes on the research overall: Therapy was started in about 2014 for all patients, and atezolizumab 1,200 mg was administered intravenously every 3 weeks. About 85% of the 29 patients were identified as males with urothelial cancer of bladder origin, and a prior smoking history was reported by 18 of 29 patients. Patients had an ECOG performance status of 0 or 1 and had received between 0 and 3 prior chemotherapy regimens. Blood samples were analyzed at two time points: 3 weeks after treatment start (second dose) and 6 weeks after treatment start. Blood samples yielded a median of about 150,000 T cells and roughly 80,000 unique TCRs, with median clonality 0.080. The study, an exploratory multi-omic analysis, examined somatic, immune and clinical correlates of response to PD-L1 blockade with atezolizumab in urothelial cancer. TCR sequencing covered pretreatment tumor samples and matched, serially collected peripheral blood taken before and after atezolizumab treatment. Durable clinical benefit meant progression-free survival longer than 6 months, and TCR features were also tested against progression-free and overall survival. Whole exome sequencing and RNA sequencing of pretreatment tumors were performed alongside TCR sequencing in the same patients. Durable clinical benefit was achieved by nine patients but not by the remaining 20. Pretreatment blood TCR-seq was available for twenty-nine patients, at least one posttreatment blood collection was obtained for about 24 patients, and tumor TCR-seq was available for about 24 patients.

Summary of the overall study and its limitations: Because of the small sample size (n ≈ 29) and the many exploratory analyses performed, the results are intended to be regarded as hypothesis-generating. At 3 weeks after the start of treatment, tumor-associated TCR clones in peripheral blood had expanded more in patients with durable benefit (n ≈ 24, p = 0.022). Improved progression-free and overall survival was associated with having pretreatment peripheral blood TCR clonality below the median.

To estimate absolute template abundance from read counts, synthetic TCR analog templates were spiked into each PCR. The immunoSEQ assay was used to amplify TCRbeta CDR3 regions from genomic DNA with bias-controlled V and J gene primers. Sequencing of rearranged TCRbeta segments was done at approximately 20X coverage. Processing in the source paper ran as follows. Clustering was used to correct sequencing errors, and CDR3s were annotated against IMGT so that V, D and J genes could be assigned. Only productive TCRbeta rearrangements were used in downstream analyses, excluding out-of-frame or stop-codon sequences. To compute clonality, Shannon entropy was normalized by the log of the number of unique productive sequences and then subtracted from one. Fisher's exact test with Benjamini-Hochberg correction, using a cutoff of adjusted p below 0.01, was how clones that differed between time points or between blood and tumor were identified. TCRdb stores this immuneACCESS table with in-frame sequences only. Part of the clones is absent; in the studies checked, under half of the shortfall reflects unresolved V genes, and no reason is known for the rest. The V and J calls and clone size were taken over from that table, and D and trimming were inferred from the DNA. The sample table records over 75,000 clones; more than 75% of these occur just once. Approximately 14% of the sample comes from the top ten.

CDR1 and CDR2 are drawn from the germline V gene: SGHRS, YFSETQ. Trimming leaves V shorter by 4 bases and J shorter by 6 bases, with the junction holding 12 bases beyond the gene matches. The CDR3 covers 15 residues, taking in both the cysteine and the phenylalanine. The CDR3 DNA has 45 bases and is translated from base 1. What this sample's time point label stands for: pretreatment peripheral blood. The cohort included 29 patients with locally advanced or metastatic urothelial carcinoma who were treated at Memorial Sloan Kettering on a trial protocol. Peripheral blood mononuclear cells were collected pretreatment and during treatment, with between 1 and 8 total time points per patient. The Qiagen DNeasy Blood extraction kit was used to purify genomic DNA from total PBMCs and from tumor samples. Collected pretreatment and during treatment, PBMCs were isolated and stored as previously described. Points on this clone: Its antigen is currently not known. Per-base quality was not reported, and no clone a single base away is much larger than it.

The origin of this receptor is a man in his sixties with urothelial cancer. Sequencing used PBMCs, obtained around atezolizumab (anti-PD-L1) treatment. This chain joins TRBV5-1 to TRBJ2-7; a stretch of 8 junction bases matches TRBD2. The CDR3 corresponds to CASSHNGGVGAEQYF. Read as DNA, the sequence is TGCGCCAGCAGCCACAACGGGGGGGTCGGGGCCGAGCAGTACTTC.